The 28 T cell receptor beta chains given below trace back to one sample, sequenced in a study of human thymus T cells. Thymic resections from corrective heart surgery supplied the tissue. TCRdb's table, derived via immunoSEQ multiplex PCR, lists solely in-frame clones and lacks some. Of roughly 120,000 clones in the sample, around 96% were seen once. The sequenced material came from thymus tissue. The receptor set was obtained from a boy less than two years old with a congenital heart defect but otherwise immunologically healthy.

The gene calls are TRBV19 and TRBJ1-5; D might be TRBD1 (6 bases). Germline values: CDR1 LNHDA, CDR2 SQIVND (reference sequence). The CDR3 is 19 residues long. The V end lost 4 bases, the J end lost 6 bases, and 28 bases lay between the germline ends. The CDR3 DNA follows: TGTGCCAGTAGTAACTCCGCCTCCCCTCGGGACAAGATAGGTCAGCCCCAGCATTTT. This translates into CASSNSASPRDKIGQPQHF.

The gene calls are TRBV30 and TRBJ2-1; no reliable D call. The V end lost 5 bases, the J end lost 0 bases, and 8 bases lay between the germline ends. The CDR3 consists of 13 residues. Germline lookup yields CDR1 GTSNPN and CDR2 SVGIG (reference sequence). CDR3 nucleotide sequence: TGTGCCTGGTCTACGAGCTCCTACAATGAGCAGTTCTTC. Its translation is CAWSTSSYNEQFF.

V is TRBV9 and J is TRBJ2-5; tentative D call: TRBD1 (6 bases). The V gene lost 2 bases and the J gene lost 3 bases, with 14 bases spanning the gap. Germline V gene sequence: CDR1 SGDLS, CDR2 YYNGEE. This CDR3 region has 15 residues. This CDR3 is CASSVWGWTEETQYF. CDR3 nucleotides: TGTGCCAGCAGCGTCTGGGGTTGGACAGAAGAGACCCAGTACTTC.

The V call is TRBV10-1, the J call TRBJ2-2, with 12 bases that match TRBD2. Germline V gene sequence: CDR1 WNHNN, CDR2 SYGVQD (reference sequence). V lost 5 bases to trimming and J lost 0 bases; unmatched junction nucleotides: 7. This CDR3 has 18 amino acids. CDR3 DNA sequence: TGCGCCAGCAGTCCTGGGACTAGCGGGCAGTCGAACACCGGGGAGCTGTTTTTT. Its translation is CASSPGTSGQSNTGELFF.

The chain uses TRBV15 and TRBJ1-2; weak D call: TRBD1 (6 bases). Trimming cost V 5 bases and J 6 bases, with 22 bases left between them. Germline lookup yields CDR1 LNHNV and CDR2 YYDKDF (reference sequence). There are 16 residues in the CDR3. The CDR3 region is CATSSSRTAKANGYTF. CDR3 DNA sequence: TGTGCCACCAGCTCTTCCCGGACAGCTAAGGCTAATGGCTACACCTTC.

V and J are TRBV5-6 and TRBJ2-5; no reliable D call. This CDR3 is built from 12 residues. Deletions cut 4 bases from V and 4 bases from J, with 8 bases between. Germline V gene lookup returns CDR1 SGHDT and CDR2 YYEEEE. CDR3 nucleotides: TGTGCCAGCAGCGGCAGAGGAGAGACCCAGTACTTC. It translates to CASSGRGETQYF.

This chain links TRBV15 with TRBJ2-7, with 11 bases aligning to TRBD2. CDR1 is LNHNV and CDR2 is YYDKDF in the germline V gene (reference sequence). The CDR3 runs 15 residues. V shed 3 bases and J 3 bases; nucleotides not matched to a gene: 4. Here the CDR3 reads CATSRTSGVFYEQYF. The CDR3 bases are TGTGCCACCAGCAGGACTAGCGGGGTTTTCTACGAGCAGTACTTC.

The rearrangement links TRBV27 to TRBJ1-1; 8 positions agree with TRBD1. Germline values: CDR1 MNHEY, CDR2 SMNVEV (reference sequence). The CDR3 is 16 residues long. Trimming cost V 6 bases and J 0 bases; bases outside gene matches: 9. CDR3 DNA sequence: TGTGCCAGCAGCTACCGGACAGGGCGGGTGAACACTGAAGCTTTCTTT. Translation: CASSYRTGRVNTEAFF.

V is TRBV9 and J is TRBJ1-6; D is possibly TRBD1 (6 bases). Germline CDR1 reads SGDLS; CDR2 reads YYNGEE. This CDR3 comprises 14 residues. The V and J ends lost 4 bases and 13 bases respectively, with 18 bases between them. This CDR3 reads CASSSRTAPGPLHF. In nucleotides, the CDR3 is TGTGCCAGCAGCTCCCGGACAGCCCCTGGGCCCCTCCACTTT.

This clone has only a few counts. This chain joins TRBV23-1 and TRBJ2-7; perhaps TRBD2 as D (6 bases). Being an ORF, TRBV23-1 has a function that is uncertain. CDR3 length: 14 residues. Between the trimmed V and J ends, which lost 8 bases and 3 bases, there was a span of 17 bases. The chain's CDR3 is CASASGPRYYEQYF. For the CDR3, the DNA is TGCGCCAGCGCCAGCGGGCCGAGATACTACGAGCAGTACTTC.

V usage is TRBV5-1 and J usage is TRBJ2-3, with D perhaps TRBD2 (7 bases). The CDR3 runs to 14 residues. Germline V CDR1 and CDR2: SGHRS, YFSETQ. The V gene lost 0 bases and the J gene lost 6 bases, with 11 bases spanning the gap. In nucleotides, the CDR3 is TGCGCCAGCAGCTTGGAGGGGGGGCTGGATACGCAGTATTTT. It encodes CASSLEGGLDTQYF.

The chain couples TRBV28 to TRBJ2-7, with D perhaps TRBD1 (6 bases). V was shortened by 6 bases and J by 2 bases, with 20 bases between the two germline ends. Germline lookup yields CDR1 MDHEN and CDR2 SYDVKM. There are 16 residues in the CDR3. The CDR3 region is CASSSSDQGCPYEQYF. Here the CDR3 DNA reads TGTGCCAGCAGCTCATCGGACCAGGGGTGCCCCTACGAGCAGTACTTC.

The chain links TRBV29-1 to TRBJ1-2, with 12 bases matching TRBD1. The ends lost 6 bases at V and 4 bases at J; junction bases unmatched: 18. Germline values: CDR1 SQVTM, CDR2 ANQGSEA. CDR3 length: 18 amino acids. CDR3 amino acids: CSVTPGQGALSLSYGYTF. CDR3 DNA: TGCAGCGTGACCCCGGGACAGGGGGCGCTAAGCCTGTCCTATGGCTACACCTTC.

The chain recombines TRBV28 with TRBJ2-5, with 8 bases identical to TRBD1. CDR1 MDHEN and CDR2 SYDVKM come from the germline V gene. V lost 5 bases to trimming and J lost 5 bases; unmatched junction nucleotides: 13. The CDR3 is 16 residues long. The CDR3 nucleotides are TGTGCCAGCAGTCCCCTAGGACAGGGCGCCTCGGAGACCCAGTACTTC. This encodes CASSPLGQGASETQYF. Together with reference TRBV28 and TRBJ2-5, the CDR3 gives the full variable domain: DVKVTQSSRYLVKRTGEKVFLECVQDMDHENMFWYRQDPGLGLRLIYFSYDVKMKEKGDIPEGYSVSREKKERFSLILESASTNQTSMYLCASSPLGQGASETQYFGPGTRLLVL.

The genes are TRBV4-1 and TRBJ2-3, with D perhaps TRBD1 (6 bases). V was clipped by 0 bases and J by 2 bases, with 12 bases between them. The CDR3 consists of 16 residues. Looked up from germline, CDR1 is MGHRA and CDR2 is YSYEKL. CDR3 coding DNA: TGCGCCAGCAGCCAAGATGACGGGACACACACAGATACGCAGTATTTT. It specifies CASSQDDGTHTDTQYF.

This clone was counted a single time. This chain links TRBV6-1 with TRBJ2-1; 10 bases line up with TRBD2. The CDR3 has 15 amino acids. Germline trimming cut 6 bases from V and 6 bases from J; bases unmatched to any gene: 8. Germline V CDR1 and CDR2: MNHNS, SASEGT. The CDR3 region is CASSPFERGGNEQFF. DNA of the CDR3: TGTGCCAGCAGCCCATTCGAGCGGGGGGGCAATGAGCAGTTCTTC.

The chain links TRBV29-1 to TRBJ2-7; D possibly matches TRBD1 or TRBD2 (5 bases each). CDR3 length: 12 amino acids. Germline assignment: CDR1 SQVTM and CDR2 ANQGSEA. CDR3 DNA: TGCACCACCCGGGACGCCACCTACGAGCAGTACTTC. Its protein is CTTRDATYEQYF.

This clone showed up just a few times. The J gene is TRBJ1-6, the V gene TRBV11-2; D not certain. V dropped 6 bases and J dropped 6 bases, with 18 bases sitting between them. Germline V lookup: CDR1 SGHAT, CDR2 FQNNGV. The CDR3 extends over 16 amino acids. For the CDR3, the DNA is TGTGCCAGCAGGACTTCGGGAGGGATTGCTAATTCACCCCTCCACTTT. Amino acids: CASRTSGGIANSPLHF. The full variable domain, its missing parts supplied by reference TRBV11-2 and TRBJ1-6, is EAGVAQSPRYKIIEKRQSVAFWCNPISGHATLYWYQQILGQGPKLLIQFQNNGVVDDSQLPKDRFSAERLKGVDSTLKIQPAKLEDSAVYLCASRTSGGIANSPLHFGNGTRLTVT.

The gene calls are TRBV28 and TRBJ1-2, with 8 bases aligning to TRBD1. The germline gives CDR1 MDHEN, CDR2 SYDVKM. The CDR3 has 19 residues. With 5 bases clipped from V and 6 bases from J, the junction kept 23 bases outside the gene matches. The CDR3, as DNA: TGTGCCAGCAGTCCAACCCCCGGGCAGGGGGCGGTGGTAGCCGATGGCTACACCTTC. Residues: CASSPTPGQGAVVADGYTF.

The V gene is TRBV5-4, the J gene TRBJ1-5; the D is unclear. This CDR3 is 12 amino acids long. Germline-derived CDR1 and CDR2 are SGHNT and YYREEE (reference sequence). Between the trimmed V and J ends, which lost 0 bases and 9 bases, there was a span of 7 bases. Here the CDR3 reads CASSLESGPQHF. DNA of the CDR3: TGTGCCAGCAGCTTGGAATCGGGGCCCCAGCATTTT. Full variable domain (rest looked up from reference TRBV5-4 and TRBJ1-5): ETGVTQSPTHLIKTRGQQVTLRCSSQSGHNTVSWYQQALGQGPQFIFQYYREEENGRGNFPPRFSGLQFPNYSSELNVNALELDDSALYLCASSLESGPQHFGDGTRLSIL.

The chain couples TRBV15 to TRBJ1-1; no reliable D call. V was clipped by 2 bases and J by 5 bases, with 15 bases between them. Germline-derived CDR1 and CDR2 are LNHNV and YYDKDF (reference sequence). The CDR3 spans 15 residues. The CDR3 region is CATSRPTSAPTEAFF. CDR3 DNA: TGTGCCACCAGCAGACCGACCAGCGCGCCGACTGAAGCTTTCTTT.

The chain has TRBV5-1 and TRBJ1-3; D is possibly TRBD1 (5 bases). The CDR3 sequence is 23 residues long. Germline CDR1 SGHRS, CDR2 YFSETQ. Between the trimmed V and J ends, which lost 3 bases and 2 bases, there was a span of 36 bases. The CDR3 loop is CASSCPLGQGCVWDQAPGNTIYF. In DNA form, the CDR3 reads TGCGCCAGCAGCTGCCCCCTCGGACAAGGGTGTGTTTGGGATCAGGCCCCTGGAAACACCATATATTTT. Drawing the rest from reference TRBV5-1 and TRBJ1-3, the complete variable domain is KAGVTQTPRYLIKTRGQQVTLSCSPISGHRSVSWYQQTPGQGLQFLFEYFSETQRNKGNFPGRFSGRQFSNSRSEMNVSTLELGDSALYLCASSCPLGQGCVWDQAPGNTIYFGEGSWLTVV.

V is TRBV7-2 and J is TRBJ2-5, with TRBD2 matching 7 bases. The ends lost 3 bases at V and 5 bases at J; junction bases unmatched: 9. The germline CDR1 and CDR2 sequences are SGHTA and FQGNSA. This CDR3 spans 15 amino acids. The CDR3 DNA is TGTGCCAGCAGCTTGGAGACTAGCCACTGGGAGACCCAGTACTTC. Protein product: CASSLETSHWETQYF.

The CDR3 loop is CAWSARGGANTGELFF. In DNA form, the CDR3 reads TGTGCCTGGAGTGCCCGGGGGGGGGCGAACACCGGGGAGCTGTTTTTT. The rearrangement uses TRBV30 and TRBJ2-2; TRBD2 agrees at 8 bases. Trimming took 1 base from V and 0 from J; bases not matched to a gene: 4. The germline gives CDR1 GTSNPN, CDR2 SVGIG (reference sequence). The CDR3 is 16 amino acids.

V gene TRBV11-3 combines with J gene TRBJ2-7, with D possibly matching TRBD2 (5 bases). The CDR3 covers 12 residues. Looked up from germline, CDR1 is SGHNT and CDR2 is YENEEA. V was shortened by 4 bases and J by 7 bases, with 11 bases between the two germline ends. The CDR3 reads CASSSGMGEQYF. In DNA form, the CDR3 reads TGTGCCAGCAGCTCCGGGATGGGGGAGCAGTACTTC. Based on the CDR3 plus reference TRBV11-3 and TRBJ2-7, the full variable domain is EAGVVQSPRYKIIEKKQPVAFWCNPISGHNTLYWYLQNLGQGPELLIRYENEEAVDDSQLPKDRFSAERLKGVDSTLKIQPAELGDSAVYLCASSSGMGEQYFGPGTRLTVT.

This clone appeared a single time. V gene TRBV11-2 combines with J gene TRBJ2-4, with TRBD2 matching over 8 bases. V was clipped by 6 bases and J by 7 bases; unmatched bases: 5. Germline CDR1 reads SGHAT; CDR2 reads FQNNGV. The CDR3 contains 13 residues. In DNA form, the CDR3 reads TGTGCCAGCAGGACTTCGGGGGGGAACATTCAGTACTTC. As protein: CASRTSGGNIQYF.

The rearrangement uses TRBV28 and TRBJ2-5, with D unresolved. With 5 bases removed from V and 0 bases from J, the gap between germline ends came to 13 bases. CDR3 length: 15 residues. Per germline, CDR1 MDHEN and CDR2 SYDVKM. The CDR3 reads CASSPSRTNQETQYF. DNA of the CDR3: TGTGCCAGCAGTCCTTCCCGGACGAACCAAGAGACCCAGTACTTC.

This clone was seen more than once but under ten times. This chain links TRBV27 with TRBJ1-3; 7 nucleotides align to TRBD1. Germline lookup yields CDR1 MNHEY and CDR2 SMNVEV (reference sequence). Trimming removed 5 bases from V and 2 bases from J; junction bases left unmatched: 6. The CDR3 runs 15 residues. The CDR3 nucleotides read TGTGCCAGCAGTCCCCAGGGGGGAACTGGAAACACCATATATTTT. Protein product: CASSPQGGTGNTIYF.